This TCR beta chain was documented in a study of beta chain features in type 1 diabetes. Germline CDR1 reads SGHNT; CDR2 reads YENEEA. This CDR3 is built from 16 residues. V lost 1 base and J 0 bases, leaving 9 bases between the germline ends. Study-wide results and limits: In every one of the four CD4+ subsets, TCRB CDR3s were moderately but significantly shorter in Type 1 diabetes patients.

This clone was seen more than once but under ten times. Antigen specificity is unknown. The isolated RNA, all of it, was reverse transcribed, so expressed TCRB transcripts were what got sequenced. Clones were sequenced by immunoSEQ multiplex PCR, and TCRdb holds only the in-frame ones, with some missing. The sample includes hundreds of thousands of clones, roughly an eighth seen only once; the top ten take just under 0.04%. The chain has TRBV11-3 and TRBJ2-2; tentatively, D is TRBD2 (5 bases). The TCR comes from a young man with type 1 diabetes. Sequenced input: naive CD4+ T cells from blood. The CDR3 is CASSLGGLTNTGELFF. For the CDR3, the DNA is TGTGCCAGCAGCTTAGGAGGACTGACGAACACCGGGGAGCTGTTTTTT.